This TCR beta chain originates from a study of T cell responses to AZD1222 COVID-19 vaccine. The CDR3 is made up of 15 amino acids. From germline, CDR1 is SGDLS and CDR2 YYNGEE. The V and J ends lost 0 bases and 10 bases, in that order; junction bases with no gene match: 9. Only in-frame clones appear in the TCRdb table, and some are missing; sequencing was by immunoSEQ multiplex PCR. The sample includes some 81,000 clones, more than 70% of them seen just once. Sample: peripheral blood, taken 28 days after the second AZD1222 dose. The source of this sequence is an adult who received the AZD1222 COVID-19 vaccine. V is TRBV9 and J is TRBJ2-1; 8 bases line up with TRBD2. The CDR3 loop reads CASSVDGRGWGEQFF. The CDR3 DNA sequence: TGTGCCAGCAGCGTAGACGGGAGGGGATGGGGCGAGCAGTTCTTC. Full variable domain (rest looked up from reference TRBV9 and TRBJ2-1): DSGVTQTPKHLITATGQRVTLRCSPRSGDLSVYWYQQSLDQGLQFLIQYYNGEERAKGNILERFSAQQFPDLHSELNLSSLELGDSALYFCASSVDGRGWGEQFFGPGTRLTVL.